This T cell receptor beta chain emerged from a study of identical twins (dated by TCRdb to the mid-2010s). Looking at the study overall: To test whether fetal clonotypes persist, the study used deep sequencing on TCR alpha and beta repertoires from monozygotic twins, unrelated adults of various ages, and cord blood. To rule out contamination, replicate twin experiments were performed at different times with different library preparation protocols.

The library was made by 5' RACE. Sequencing was performed on an Illumina HiSeq 2000. Template switching introduced a universal primer binding site; the final cDNA contained a unique molecular identifier, enabling accurate counting of TCR cDNA molecules. Specific primers in the conserved constant-segment region were used to synthesize first-strand cDNA for TCR alpha and beta chains. To control for contamination, each cDNA library was double barcoded with a SMART-Mk sample barcode plus Illumina barcodes. TruSeq adapter sequences and Illumina sample barcodes were added in two successive PCR steps. The Illumina HiSeq platform was used with custom primers to sequence TCR alpha and beta cDNA libraries. The authors' analysis ran thus. MiGEC was used to process raw reads and extract unique molecular identifiers, and MiXCR was used to find CDR3 positions. For each individual, recombination models were inferred using an EM algorithm with the repgenHMM and IGoR tools. The tcR package in R was used for shared clonotype analysis, with sharing normalized by the product of cloneset sizes. To study raw recombination without the effects of thymic and clonal selection, out-of-frame nonproductive sequences were analyzed. TCRdb handled the public reads itself, with Q25 trimming in fastp and clone calling in MiXCR, and kept productive beta chains. Entries that share a CDR3 protein sequence are merged under the most common genes and DNA. The V and J calls here are based on TCRdb, not the publication. For this sample there are around 530,000 distinct CDR3 sequences; 13% to 15% appear just once. More than 0.4% of the sample is in the top ten clones.

Only healthy Caucasian donors were included. Three pairs of female monozygotic twins, all aged about 18 to 29 years, were included in the twin cohort. CD4+ and CD8+ T cell populations were isolated with positive isolation kits from Invitrogen. Overall study outcomes, separate from this receptor: In beta out-of-frame sequences, excess twin sharing was weaker, because having fewer shared sequences lowered the signal-to-noise ratio. Because the same donors could not be followed over many years, the conclusions relied on cross-sectional statistical analysis. Abundant cord blood beta clonotypes carried fewer insertions; young adult naive repertoires showed a weaker similar trend, while memory repertoires showed none. Invariant T cells such as MAIT and iNKT could partly confound zero-insertion analyses, though diverse VJ usage argued against this for most clonotypes. Compared with coincidental sharing between unrelated individuals, an excess of low generation-probability sequences was observed among out-of-frame TCR alpha sequences shared between twins. Recombination models systematically underestimated out-of-frame TCR alpha sharing in monozygotic twins but agreed with sharing between unrelated individuals.

This clonotype has just a few counts. Its recognized antigen is unknown. Per-base qualities were not stored, and no clone one base away is much larger. These same data were also listed under a study on yellow fever vaccine responses in identical twins. From the second report: According to the authors, in identical twins the way T cells responded to vaccination appeared partly convergent and partly personalized. The study precisely tracked vaccine-responding T cell clones in identical twins.

The sequencing input was CD4+ T cells sorted from blood. This clonotype was sampled from a young woman in good health.

This receptor has the CDR3 CASSSSRDTFQETQYF. Here is the DNA: TGCGCCAGCAGCTCGAGCCGGGACACCTTCCAAGAGACCCAGTACTTC. The sequence links TRBV5-1 to TRBJ2-5; the best D guess is TRBD1, with 6 bases matching. CDR1 and CDR2, looked up from the germline V gene, are SGHRS and YFSETQ. The germline ends are 16 bases apart after V is trimmed by 3 bases and J by 1 base. Taken from cysteine to phenylalanine, the CDR3 has 16 residues. The entry retains the CDR3 DNA only, 48 bases that are in frame from base 1.